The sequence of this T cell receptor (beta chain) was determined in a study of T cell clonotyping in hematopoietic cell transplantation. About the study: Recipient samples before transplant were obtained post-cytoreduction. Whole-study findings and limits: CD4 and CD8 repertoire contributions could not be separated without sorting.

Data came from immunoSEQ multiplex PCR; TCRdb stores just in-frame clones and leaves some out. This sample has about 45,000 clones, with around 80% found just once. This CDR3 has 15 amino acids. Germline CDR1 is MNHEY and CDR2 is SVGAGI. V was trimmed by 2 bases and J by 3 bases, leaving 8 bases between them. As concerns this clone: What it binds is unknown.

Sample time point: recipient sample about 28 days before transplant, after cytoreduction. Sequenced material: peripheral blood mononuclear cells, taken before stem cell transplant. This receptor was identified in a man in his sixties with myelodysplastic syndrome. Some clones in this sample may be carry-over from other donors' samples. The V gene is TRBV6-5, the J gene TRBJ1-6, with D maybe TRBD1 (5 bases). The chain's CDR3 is CASSYSGGYNSPLHF. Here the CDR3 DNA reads TGTGCCAGCAGTTACAGCGGGGGCTATAATTCACCCCTCCACTTT.